This TCR beta chain comes out of a study of blood T cell repertoires in COVID-19. Patients at the Seattle site were enrolled during active infection and followed longitudinally. V was trimmed by 6 bases and J by 5 bases, leaving 19 bases between them. Germline V gives CDR1 MNHEY, CDR2 SVGAGI. This CDR3 comprises 15 residues. Here immunoSEQ multiplex PCR was the method, and the copy in TCRdb shows in-frame clones only, minus some. The sample consists of roughly 200,000 clones, approximately 86% of them appearing once. The receptor was isolated from a woman in her twenties or thirties with COVID-19, enrolled during active disease. Source material: peripheral blood. The chain uses TRBV6-5 and TRBJ1-2; D is possibly TRBD1 (5 bases). DNA for the CDR3: TGTGCCAGCAGCCCCTTGGGCAGGGAGGGGTATGGCTACACCTTC. This translates into CASSPLGREGYGYTF.